This paragraph reports one TCR beta chain. Its specificity is not known. This record comes from a study of T cells in tumors after PD-1 blockade. On the study more broadly: No patient had prior checkpoint blockade, systemic immunosuppression, or radiotherapy within 4 weeks. Each patient got pembrolizumab 200 mg every 3 weeks or cemiplimab 350 mg every 2 weeks. Some patients also took daily vismodegib 150 mg during anti-PD-1 treatment.

Repertoires were generated with immunoSEQ multiplex PCR, while TCRdb's copy carries only in-frame clones and drops some. The data contain over 30,000 clones, 78% of them singletons. Study conclusions and caveats: Peripheral recruitment is suggested, as some novel exhausted tumor clones were in pre-treatment blood.

The CDR3 loop spans 15 amino acids. Trimming shortened V by 1 base and J by 0 bases, and 7 bases separated the two germline ends. CDR1 SGHNT and CDR2 YYREEE come from the germline V gene (reference sequence). The rearrangement links TRBV5-4 to TRBJ2-2; maybe TRBD2 (6 bases). The material was PBMCs, obtained before anti-PD-1 treatment. The source of this sequence is a human donor with basal cell carcinoma. CDR3 loop: CASSLSGANTGELFF. The CDR3 bases are TGTGCCAGCAGCTTGTCGGGGGCGAACACCGGGGAGCTGTTTTTT.